The TCR beta chain under discussion was sequenced for a study of T cells after yellow fever vaccination. Study-wide points: It was a small share of clonotypes that appeared in both CD4 and CD8 compartments. The secondary response was weaker, and its peak arrived faster, on day 5 versus 15. Most primary-vaccination clones recurred post-booster (under 98% CD4, roughly 90% CD8).

This clonotype was detected a few times. Its antigen is not identified. Conversion of TCR transcripts into cDNA relied on 5'RACE template switching, which added a universal primer site and UMIs. TCRdb re-derived calls from the 5' RACE reads in MiXCR, one entry per CDR3 protein. The sample includes hundreds of thousands of distinct CDR3 sequences, 8.7% seen only once; the top ten take around 3.3%. The V segment lost 4 bases and the J segment 0 bases; nucleotides outside the gene matches: 6. This CDR3 has 15 residues. The rearrangement uses TRBV12-3 or TRBV12-4 and TRBJ2-7; TRBD1 matches 7 bases. This clonotype was sampled from a man aged 18 to 29 who received the YFV17D yellow fever vaccine. Material: CD4+ T cells sorted from PBMCs, obtained 5 days after the yellow fever booster vaccination. DNA of the CDR3: TGTGCCAGCAGTTCGCCCTACAGGGGCTCCTACGAGCAGTACTTC. This codes for CASSSPYRGSYEQYF.